Sequencing of this T cell receptor (beta chain) was carried out in a study of shared clonotypes between healthy human individuals (dated by TCRdb to about 2020). At the level of the whole study: A couple of women and three men aged 18 to 49 years were included in the cohort. Per donor, three plates each were used for CD4 naive and CD4 memory, two for CD8 naive, and one for CD8 memory. Blood TCR repertoires of five healthy adults were deeply sequenced to estimate repertoire size and the extent of clonotype sharing between individuals. Different laboratories and diverse techniques were used to prepare libraries and sequence TCR repertoires, to increase sequencing depth and limit assay-specific biases. Between about 0.8 and 9 billion PBMCs per donor were obtained by leukapheresis. The study at large found these results: Because the study included a small number of donors, the genetic and exposure-history diversity represented was limited. Pairwise subsampling led to the expectation that sequencing depth would affect the degree of clonotype sharing among donors. Sampling was restricted to blood, and TCR repertoires in tissues likely differ from the TCR repertoires found in blood. Compared with non-shared clonotypes, clonotypes shared by all four sorted-subset donors had higher generation probabilities. Across a handful of donors, roughly 5.4% of naive CD4, 3% to 3.5% of naive CD8, around 2.5% of memory CD4, and roughly 0.4% of memory CD8 clonotypes were shared. Rarefaction of sorted-subset datasets indicated incomplete sequencing despite the large sequencing depth. Naive subsets generally had larger estimated clonotype richness than memory subsets did.

The CDR3 sequence holds 13 residues, the cysteine and phenylalanine included. The DNA shown is the 39-base CDR3, in frame from base 1. Cut back by 5 bases and 0 bases, the V and J ends lie 7 bases apart. Per the germline V gene (reference sequence), LNHDA is the CDR1 and SQIVND is the CDR2. As regards this clone: Its binding antigen is unknown. It has no much larger one-base neighbor in the sample; base qualities were not kept. Different DNA sequences within this sample yield the same CDR3.

CD8 naive samples were CD45RO-negative cells positively selected for CCR7, giving a CD45RA+CCR7+ population that excluded TemRA cells. The donors were healthy, HIV-negative adults who had no recently reported acute infections or vaccinations. All donors were Caucasian adults living in Nashville, Tennessee, USA. After blood collection by leukapheresis, PBMCs were isolated using Ficoll-Histopaque density gradient centrifugation and then cryopreserved in the vapor phase of liquid nitrogen. Analytical flow cytometry was used to check the purity and quantity of every magnetically sorted T cell population. Genomic DNA was isolated from every sorted fraction and measured by UV absorbance on a Nanodrop 2000c. Using the deep immunoSEQ assay, TCR CDR3 regions were amplified from genomic DNA by multiplex PCR. Genomic DNA extracted from each cell subset was distributed evenly over all wells of several immunoSEQ 96-well plates, and each plate served as one replicate. For sorted subsets, each replicate PCR was loaded with approximately 200 ng genomic DNA, equivalent to 25,000 to 35,000 T cell genomes. Purified libraries were quantified with a Qubit 3.0 fluorometer, sized on a Bioanalyzer 2100, and re-quantified with the KAPA Library Quantification kit. Every immunoSEQ 96-well plate was sequenced on a separate single-read 150-cycle Illumina NextSeq 550 flow cell. The authors' pipeline ran thus. The immunoSEQ output contained only junctional sequences without quality scores, so filtering could not match that applied to full-length reads. Sequences were annotated with PyIR, a Python wrapper for IgBLAST v1.9, using IMGT germline references to assign V/J genes and CDR3. Any read was removed if the V/J assignment was weak (E-value above 1e-6), the CDR3 was missing, or the read contained stop codons, out-of-frame junctions, or ambiguous translated residues. A V3J clonotype was defined by an identical inferred V gene, J gene, and CDR3 amino acid sequence. Percentage overlap between repertoires was calculated by dividing the number of shared unique clonotypes by the size of the smaller repertoire. Repertoire richness was assessed with RTK rarefaction, the Chao1 estimator, and Recon v2.1 estimates of unobserved clonotypes. Generation probabilities were computed with OLGA for all TCRbeta clonotypes obtained by the gDNA method from four donors. Entries here come from immuneACCESS through TCRdb and include only in-frame sequences with V and J called. Some clones fail to appear in such tables; in the studies checked, an unresolved V gene covers under half of the shortfall, and the cause of the remainder is unknown. The V and J calls and the clone size are those of that table, but D and trimming were determined from the DNA. In all, the sample holds 1.5 million to 2.5 million clones, and roughly 94% of those were seen once. The top ten hold 0.95% to 1.5% of the sample.

The chain uses TRBV19 and TRBJ1-2; D gene: possibly TRBD1, on 5 matching bases. Sequencing was performed on naive CD8+ T cells sorted from blood. Explained via the paper, the cell subset or site label denotes: CD45RA+CCR7+. The sequence came from a man between 18 and 29 years old in good health. CDR3 loop: CASSLTANYGYTF. The DNA sequence is TGTGCCAGTAGTTTGACAGCTAACTATGGCTACACCTTC. With all but the CDR3 taken from the reference TRBV19 and TRBJ1-2 genes, the full variable domain is: DGGITQSPKYLFRKEGQNVTLSCEQNLNHDAMYWYRQDPGQGLRLIYYSQIVNDFQKGDIAEGYSVSREKKESFPLTVTSAQKNPTAFYLCASSLTANYGYTFGSGTRLTVV.